Each of the 22 T cell receptor beta chains below was sequenced from the same sample in a study of cytomegalovirus exposure and HLA in healthy donors. PCR primers comprised 60 Vbeta and 13 Jbeta primers. Using immunoSEQ multiplex PCR, the repertoire was profiled, and TCRdb retains in-frame clones only, with some absent. The sample shows around 67,000 clones, around three quarters of them seen only once. Sequenced material: PBMCs. The receptors here all came from a man aged 18 to 30 in good health and CMV-seropositive.

The count of this clone is one. The J gene is TRBJ1-6, the V gene TRBV13; tentative D call: TRBD1 (6 bases). V lost 3 bases to trimming and J lost 7 bases, with 10 bases between them. Germline CDR1 reads PRHDT; CDR2 reads FYEKMQ (reference sequence). The CDR3 is made up of 14 amino acids. This chain's CDR3 is CASSFRGRNSPLHF. For the CDR3, the DNA is TGTGCCAGCAGCTTCAGGGGTAGGAATTCACCCCTCCACTTT. Using reference TRBV13 and TRBJ1-6 for the parts outside the CDR3, the full variable domain is AAGVIQSPRHLIKEKRETATLKCYPIPRHDTVYWYQQGPGQDPQFLISFYEKMQSDKGSIPDRFSAQQFSDYHSELNMSSLELGDSALYFCASSFRGRNSPLHFGNGTRLTVT.

This clone was seen a handful of times. This chain uses TRBV10-3 with TRBJ2-5; possible D gene TRBD1, 5 bases. V dropped 10 bases and J dropped 0 bases, with 18 bases sitting between them. Germline V gene lookup returns CDR1 ENHRY and CDR2 SYGVKD. This CDR3 comprises 15 residues. The CDR3 DNA reads as TGTGCCACCAGCACCTCGGCAGGGTACCAAGAGACCCAGTACTTC. Its translation is CATSTSAGYQETQYF.

The chain recombines TRBV15 with TRBJ1-6; the D is unclear. The V and J ends lost 0 bases and 5 bases respectively, with 8 bases between them. Germline V gives CDR1 LNHNV, CDR2 YYDKDF (reference sequence). The CDR3 is 15 residues long. The CDR3 DNA reads TGTGCCACCAGCAGAGAACAGAAAAATAATTCACCCCTCCACTTT. Protein sequence: CATSREQKNNSPLHF.

The gene calls are TRBV4-1 and TRBJ2-3, with 7 bases matching TRBD2. Germline V CDR1 and CDR2: MGHRA, YSYEKL. The V gene end was trimmed by 1 base and the J gene end by 4 bases; junction bases not matched to a gene: 5. CDR3 length: 15 amino acids. CDR3 coding DNA: TGCGCCAGCAGCCAAGCCCAGACTAGCTCAGATACGCAGTATTTT. As protein: CASSQAQTSSDTQYF.

V gene TRBV6-5 combines with J gene TRBJ2-3; D might be TRBD2 (6 bases). This CDR3 is built from 14 residues. The V and J ends lost 5 bases and 3 bases respectively, with 12 bases between them. Germline V gives CDR1 MNHEY, CDR2 SVGAGI. CDR3 sequence: CASSQGGVTDTQYF. Here the CDR3 DNA reads TGTGCCAGCAGTCAGGGCGGGGTAACAGATACGCAGTATTTT.

This clone was seen only a few times. This may come from a read error, since a much larger clone is one base off. The chain combines TRBV6-5 with TRBJ2-3; no reliable D call. CDR1 is MNHEY and CDR2 is SVGAGI in the germline V gene. This CDR3 spans 12 amino acids. V was cut by 5 bases and J by 2 bases, with 5 bases left in between. This CDR3 reads CASSLNTDTQYF. The DNA of the CDR3 is TGTGCCAGCAGTCTAAACACAGATACGCAGTATTTT.

This clone was seen just once. The chain joins TRBV30 to TRBJ2-5; 7 bases are shared with TRBD2. The CDR3 runs 15 residues. The germline V gene has CDR1 GTSNPN and CDR2 SVGIG (reference sequence). The ends lost 3 bases at V and 1 base at J; junction bases unmatched: 8. The CDR3 coding sequence is TGTGCCTGGAGGATAGGGTCTAGCGGCCAAGAGACCCAGTACTTC. It encodes CAWRIGSSGQETQYF.

The chain is built from TRBV5-1 and TRBJ2-1; TRBD2 matches at 9 bases. The germline V gene has CDR1 SGHRS and CDR2 YFSETQ. V was clipped by 1 base and J by 9 bases; unmatched bases: 14. The CDR3 loop spans 17 amino acids. The CDR3 spells CASSLYFSGGAESEQFF. The CDR3 nucleotides read TGCGCCAGCAGCTTGTATTTTAGCGGGGGCGCCGAGAGTGAGCAGTTCTTC. Full variable domain (remainder filled in from reference TRBV5-1 and TRBJ2-1): KAGVTQTPRYLIKTRGQQVTLSCSPISGHRSVSWYQQTPGQGLQFLFEYFSETQRNKGNFPGRFSGRQFSNSRSEMNVSTLELGDSALYLCASSLYFSGGAESEQFFGPGTRLTVL.

The rearrangement links TRBV10-2 to TRBJ2-7; TRBD2 aligns across 11 bases. V lost 11 bases and J lost 4; bases outside the gene matches: 10. In germline, CDR1 is WSHSY, CDR2 SAAADI. This CDR3 has 14 amino acids. The CDR3 nucleotides read TGCGCCGGATCACCCACTAGCGGGAGTTACGAGCAGTACTTC. It translates to CAGSPTSGSYEQYF.

This chain connects TRBV29-1 to TRBJ2-7, with 13 bases matching TRBD2. The junction had 4 bases not matched to a gene; V was cut back by 6 bases and J by 2 bases. Germline lookup yields CDR1 SQVTM and CDR2 ANQGSEA. The CDR3 sequence is 14 residues long. The CDR3 region is CSVETSGGTYEQYF. CDR3 DNA: TGCAGCGTCGAGACTAGCGGGGGGACCTACGAGCAGTACTTC.

The chain couples TRBV30 to TRBJ2-7; TRBD2 is a possible D gene (6 bases). Germline-derived CDR1 and CDR2 are GTSNPN and SVGIG (reference sequence). This CDR3 comprises 13 residues. Between the trimmed V and J ends, which lost 1 base and 2 bases, there was a span of 9 bases. The CDR3 is CAWSGWGAYEQYF. The CDR3 bases are TGTGCCTGGAGTGGTTGGGGGGCCTACGAGCAGTACTTC.

V usage is TRBV19 and J usage is TRBJ1-2; 7 positions agree with TRBD1. Germline V CDR1 and CDR2: LNHDA, SQIVND (reference sequence). The CDR3 has 14 amino acids. V was clipped by 6 bases and J by 8 bases; unmatched bases: 12. Here the CDR3 reads CASSYQGTEGGYTF. CDR3 DNA sequence: TGTGCCAGTAGCTACCAAGGGACAGAAGGGGGCTACACCTTC.

V is TRBV25-1 and J is TRBJ1-2; D unclear. The CDR3 covers 14 residues. Germline loops: CDR1 MGHDK, CDR2 SYGVNS. Trimming removed 3 bases from V and 6 bases from J, with 14 bases in between. The CDR3 is CASSDPGKEDGYTF. CDR3 nucleotides: TGTGCCAGCAGTGACCCGGGCAAGGAGGATGGCTACACCTTC.

The chain carries TRBV27 and TRBJ1-5; 12 nucleotides align to TRBD1. The germline gives CDR1 MNHEY, CDR2 SMNVEV (reference sequence). Losses at the gene ends were 8 bases for V and 7 bases for J; bases not matched to a gene: 3. This CDR3 has 13 amino acids. CDR3 DNA: TGTGCCAGCGCGGGACAGGGGGCACAGCCCCAGCATTTT. Protein sequence: CASAGQGAQPQHF.

The chain recombines TRBV25-1 with TRBJ2-1; maybe TRBD2 (6 bases). Germline V gene lookup returns CDR1 MGHDK and CDR2 SYGVNS. Trimming cost V 3 bases and J 7 bases, with 13 bases left between them. The CDR3 contains 14 residues. The DNA for the CDR3 is TGTGCCAGCAGTGACGCACTAGCCGGAAATGAGCAGTTCTTC. Translated, it gives CASSDALAGNEQFF.

The chain links TRBV6-1 to TRBJ1-1; 10 bases are shared with TRBD1. The CDR3 totals 13 residues. CDR1 MNHNS and CDR2 SASEGT come from the germline V gene. The trim removed 4 bases at V and 7 bases at J, leaving 3 bases unmatched. The CDR3 sequence is CASSGQGAGEAFF. DNA of the CDR3: TGTGCCAGCAGTGGACAGGGGGCGGGTGAAGCTTTCTTT.

This clone was seen just once. V gene TRBV28 combines with J gene TRBJ2-1, with TRBD1 identical over 7 bases. This CDR3 contains 13 residues. Germline values: CDR1 MDHEN, CDR2 SYDVKM. The V and J ends lost 3 bases and 12 bases, in that order; junction bases with no gene match: 8. As DNA, the CDR3 is TGTGCCAGCAGTTTTGAACAGGGGAGCCGGCAGTTCTTC. Amino acids: CASSFEQGSRQFF. Supplemented by reference TRBV28 and TRBJ2-1, the full variable domain reads DVKVTQSSRYLVKRTGEKVFLECVQDMDHENMFWYRQDPGLGLRLIYFSYDVKMKEKGDIPEGYSVSREKKERFSLILESASTNQTSMYLCASSFEQGSRQFFGPGTRLTVL.

The chain combines TRBV5-4 with TRBJ2-2, with 12 bases matching TRBD2. V lost 0 bases, J lost 1 base, and 10 bases stayed unmatched. CDR1 SGHNT and CDR2 YYREEE come from the germline V gene (reference sequence). The CDR3 spans 20 residues. The CDR3 sequence is CASSLESLAGGVLNTGELFF. Written as DNA, the CDR3 is TGTGCCAGCAGCTTGGAGTCCCTAGCGGGAGGGGTACTGAACACCGGGGAGCTGTTTTTT.

This clone was seen a handful of times. The chain joins TRBV6-1 to TRBJ1-6, with D unclear. The CDR3 length is 15 residues. Trimming cost V 5 bases and J 7 bases, with 15 bases left between them. CDR1 is MNHNS, CDR2 SASEGT, per germline. CDR3 residues: CASSPGNQINSPLHF. CDR3 nucleotide sequence: TGTGCCAGCAGTCCAGGAAATCAAATCAATTCACCCCTCCACTTT.

V and J are TRBV19 and TRBJ2-7; a weak D match, TRBD2 (5 bases). The germline gives CDR1 LNHDA, CDR2 SQIVND (reference sequence). The CDR3 extends over 12 amino acids. V gave up 4 bases and J gave up 4 bases, with 8 bases separating them. This CDR3 reads CASSTRTYEQYF. The CDR3 DNA sequence: TGTGCCAGTAGTACGCGGACTTACGAGCAGTACTTC.

This sequence joins TRBV20-1 and TRBJ1-1, with D uncertain. The germline V gene encodes CDR1 DFQATT and CDR2 SNEGSKA (reference sequence). Trimming pared 2 bases from V and 4 bases from J, leaving 5 bases between. There are 11 residues in the CDR3. DNA of the CDR3: TGCAGTGCTAGACTATTCACTGAAGCTTTCTTT. Its translation: CSARLFTEAFF.

The chain carries TRBV30 and TRBJ2-1; no clear D gene. V lost 0 bases and J lost 3, with 12 bases in between. This CDR3 is 15 amino acids long. The germline CDR1 and CDR2 sequences are GTSNPN and SVGIG (reference sequence). Here the CDR3 reads CAWSVPGPSYNEQFF. The CDR3 DNA reads TGTGCCTGGAGTGTCCCAGGTCCGAGCTACAATGAGCAGTTCTTC.